Listed here are 30 T cell receptor beta chains from one sample, sequenced in a study of blood T cell repertoires in COVID-19. Generated by immunoSEQ multiplex PCR, the TCRdb table keeps only in-frame clones and is missing some. The sample has 110,000 to 150,000 clones, about nine tenths seen once. The sample consisted of peripheral blood. The receptor source for this set is a middle-aged man with active or convalescent COVID-19.

This sequence joins TRBV5-1 and TRBJ2-3; 10 nucleotides match TRBD2. The CDR3 has 16 residues. With 0 bases clipped from V and 4 bases from J, the junction kept 5 bases outside the gene matches. Germline CDR1 is SGHRS and CDR2 is YFSETQ. Here the CDR3 reads CASSLALAGASDTQYF. The DNA for the CDR3 is TGCGCCAGCAGCTTGGCCCTAGCGGGAGCCTCAGATACGCAGTATTTT.

The chain combines TRBV11-2 with TRBJ1-1; TRBD1 is a possible D gene (5 bases). V was cut by 3 bases and J by 4 bases, with 12 bases left in between. Germline CDR1 is SGHAT and CDR2 is FQNNGV. There are 14 residues in the CDR3. Here the CDR3 DNA reads TGTGCCAGCAGCTTGGGGGGTCCGGGCACTGAAGCTTTCTTT. Translated: CASSLGGPGTEAFF.

The CDR3 region is CASSLGSSGSTDTQYF. Written as DNA, the CDR3 is TGTGCCAGCAGCTTGGGGTCCAGCGGGAGCACAGATACGCAGTATTTT. The chain uses TRBV5-5 and TRBJ2-3; D is possibly TRBD2 (6 bases). CDR3 length: 16 residues. Germline assignment: CDR1 SGHKS and CDR2 YYEKEE (reference sequence). Deletions cut 0 bases from V and 0 bases from J, with 11 bases between.

The chain employs TRBV9 and TRBJ2-1; TRBD2 matches 9 bases. Germline V lookup: CDR1 SGDLS, CDR2 YYNGEE. The CDR3 covers 16 residues. Trimming at V came to 0 bases and at J to 6 bases, leaving 7 bases not matched to a gene. CDR3 DNA: TGTGCCAGCAGCGTAGCATTCTTAGCGGGAGCCAATGAGCAGTTCTTC. Its translation is CASSVAFLAGANEQFF.

V usage is TRBV10-3 and J usage is TRBJ1-6, with TRBD1 identical over 11 bases. The V gene's germline CDR1 is ENHRY and CDR2 SYGVKD. The CDR3 runs 12 residues. After removal of 8 bases from V and 9 bases from J, the junction contained 0 bases not matched to a gene. This CDR3 reads CAIGTGGSPLHF. CDR3 DNA sequence: TGTGCCATCGGGACAGGGGGTTCACCCCTCCACTTT.

This chain uses TRBV7-2 with TRBJ2-7; 7 nucleotides match TRBD1. Germline CDR1 reads SGHTA; CDR2 reads FQGNSA. The J segment lost 5 bases and the V segment lost 3 bases, leaving 7 bases of the junction unmatched. The CDR3 has 14 amino acids. In DNA form, the CDR3 reads TGTGCCAGCAGCTTGGGACAGAATCTCCACGAGCAGTACTTC. It encodes CASSLGQNLHEQYF.

This chain links TRBV3-1 (or the pseudogene TRBV3-2) with TRBJ2-7; 10 nucleotides align to TRBD2. With V trimmed by 4 bases and J by 1 base, 4 bases remained unmatched. Germline assignment: CDR1 LGHDT and CDR2 YNNKEL (reference sequence). This CDR3 is 15 amino acids long. CDR3 loop: CASSPGLAVSYEQYF. In DNA, the CDR3 is TGTGCCAGCAGCCCCGGACTAGCGGTTTCCTACGAGCAGTACTTC.

The chain links TRBV27 to TRBJ2-5, with TRBD2 matching 9 bases. J was trimmed by 5 bases and V by 3 bases; bases with no gene match: 7. The germline V gene has CDR1 MNHEY and CDR2 SMNVEV (reference sequence). There are 15 residues in the CDR3. The CDR3 loop is CASSFGSGRFETQYF. The DNA for the CDR3 is TGTGCCAGCAGTTTTGGTAGCGGGAGATTCGAGACCCAGTACTTC.

The chain carries TRBV6-1 and TRBJ2-7; 7 nucleotides line up with TRBD1. The CDR3 runs 15 residues. J lost 3 bases, V lost 1 base, and 6 bases had no gene match. Germline loops: CDR1 MNHNS, CDR2 SASEGT. The CDR3 DNA reads as TGTGCCAGCAGTGAAGTGGCAGGGGGTGTCTACGAGCAGTACTTC. The encoded protein is CASSEVAGGVYEQYF.

V usage is TRBV24-1 and J usage is TRBJ2-6, with D perhaps matching TRBD2 (5 bases). CDR3 length equals 16 residues. V was pared by 4 bases and J by 2 bases, with 11 bases between. CDR1 is KGHDR, CDR2 SFDVKD, per germline. CDR3 region: CATSDGPGAGANVLTF. CDR3 coding DNA: TGTGCCACCAGTGACGGCCCCGGGGCTGGGGCCAACGTCCTGACTTTC.

This sequence joins TRBV4-2 and TRBJ2-7; D might be TRBD1 (5 bases). Trimming took off 4 bases at V and 0 bases at J, with 13 bases between the two ends. The length of the CDR3 is 15 residues. CDR1 and CDR2 from the germline V gene are LGHNA and YNFKEQ. CDR3 in DNA: TGTGCCAGCAGCCCCCGCGACAGCAGCTCCTACGAGCAGTACTTC. It translates to CASSPRDSSSYEQYF.

The CDR3 sequence: CASTPLGQGSSYNEQFF. As DNA, the CDR3 is TGTGCCAGTACCCCCCTAGGACAGGGCAGCTCCTACAATGAGCAGTTCTTC. The chain links TRBV19 to TRBJ2-1; 8 bases line up with TRBD1. From germline, CDR1 is LNHDA and CDR2 SQIVND (reference sequence). J gave up 0 bases and V 7 bases, and 11 bases lay outside the gene matches. This CDR3 region has 17 residues.

The chain recombines TRBV7-9 with TRBJ1-4; D is possibly TRBD1 (6 bases). Trimming removed 0 bases from V and 5 bases from J, with 10 bases in between. The CDR3 spans 15 residues. Germline-derived CDR1 and CDR2 are SEHNR and FQNEAQ (reference sequence). The CDR3: CASSLAAQGNEKLFF. CDR3 nucleotides: TGTGCCAGCAGCTTAGCTGCACAGGGAAATGAAAAACTGTTTTTT.

This clone was counted a single time. V and J are TRBV14 and TRBJ1-2; 9 nucleotides agree with TRBD1. The CDR3 loop spans 16 amino acids. Germline V CDR1 and CDR2: SGHDN, FVKESK. The V and J ends lost 2 bases and 1 base, in that order; junction bases with no gene match: 5. As DNA, the CDR3 is TGTGCCAGCAGCCAAACATGGACAGGGGTTAACTATGGCTACACCTTC. It translates to CASSQTWTGVNYGYTF.

V usage is TRBV19 and J usage is TRBJ1-5, with 8 bases matching TRBD1. Germline CDR1 reads LNHDA; CDR2 reads SQIVND (reference sequence). Losses at the gene ends were 2 bases for V and 3 bases for J; bases not matched to a gene: 12. This CDR3 spans 18 amino acids. This CDR3 reads CASSITKDQGADNQPQHF. Written as DNA, the CDR3 is TGTGCCAGTAGTATAACCAAGGATCAGGGGGCCGACAATCAGCCCCAGCATTTT.

This clone appeared once. V usage is TRBV12-3 or TRBV12-4 and J usage is TRBJ2-7; D remains unclear. Trimming removed 5 bases at V and 6 bases at J, with 14 bases between. This CDR3 is built from 13 residues. CDR3 sequence reads: CASSRGMSTEQYF. The DNA of the CDR3 is TGTGCCAGCAGTCGAGGAATGTCGACCGAGCAGTACTTC.

The chain has TRBV6-5 and TRBJ2-5, with TRBD1 identical over 11 bases. With 4 bases clipped from V and 4 bases from J, the junction kept 8 bases outside the gene matches. The V gene's germline CDR1 is MNHEY and CDR2 SVGAGI. CDR3 size: 16 residues. The CDR3 sequence is CASSFSGTGGLETQYF. The CDR3 region has the DNA TGTGCCAGCAGTTTCTCCGGGACAGGGGGACTAGAGACCCAGTACTTC.

The gene calls are TRBV27 and TRBJ1-5; 9 nucleotides line up with TRBD1. Germline V CDR1 and CDR2: MNHEY, SMNVEV (reference sequence). Unmatched junction bases numbered 8, after V lost 8 bases and J lost 3 bases. The CDR3 has 15 residues. The CDR3 protein is CASSSGTGSNQPQHF. The CDR3 DNA reads TGTGCCAGCTCTTCCGGGACAGGGTCCAATCAGCCCCAGCATTTT.

This chain uses TRBV10-3 with TRBJ2-7; 9 positions agree with TRBD1. Germline CDR1 and CDR2: ENHRY and SYGVKD. This CDR3 is 14 amino acids long. V gave up 7 bases and J gave up 5 bases; unmatched junction bases: 9. In DNA form, the CDR3 reads TGTGCCATCACCAAAGGGACAGGGATGAACGAGCAGTACTTC. Amino acid sequence: CAITKGTGMNEQYF.

In the case of this clone: The same CDR3 also results from other DNA sequences found in this sample. V gene TRBV6-6 combines with J gene TRBJ2-1; a weak D match, TRBD2 (6 bases). V lost 0 bases to trimming and J lost 4 bases, with 13 bases between them. The CDR3 consists of 16 residues. CDR1 MNHNY and CDR2 SVGAGI come from the germline V gene (reference sequence). CDR3 region: CASSYSASGGYNEQFF. The CDR3 region has the DNA TGTGCCAGCAGTTACTCGGCCTCCGGAGGGTACAATGAGCAGTTCTTC.

This clone was observed a handful of times. The chain couples TRBV6-2 or TRBV6-3 to TRBJ1-5; 7 nucleotides agree with TRBD1. V gave up 6 bases and J gave up 3 bases; unmatched junction bases: 11. CDR1 is MNHEY and CDR2 is SVGEGT in the germline V gene. CDR3 length equals 16 residues. The CDR3 reads CASSPLSGQLNQPQHF. CDR3 coding DNA: TGTGCCAGCAGCCCTCTATCGGGACAGCTCAATCAGCCCCAGCATTTT.

The V call is TRBV2, the J call TRBJ2-2; a possible D gene is TRBD2 (6 bases). Germline V gene data show CDR1 as SNHLY and CDR2 as FYNNEI. The CDR3 extends over 13 amino acids. The V end was cut by 5 bases, the J end by 7 bases, with 11 bases between. The CDR3 reads CASSTWGDGELFF. For the CDR3, the DNA is TGTGCCAGCAGTACGTGGGGGGACGGGGAGCTGTTTTTT.

The chain combines TRBV24-1 with TRBJ1-6; the match to TRBD1 covers 9 bases. The CDR3 runs to 16 residues. V lost 3 bases to trimming and J lost 10 bases; unmatched junction nucleotides: 9. Germline CDR1 reads KGHDR; CDR2 reads SFDVKD. The CDR3 nucleotides read TGTGCCACCAGTGATCCCGGGACAGGGAGAGGATCACCCCTCCACTTT. It translates to CATSDPGTGRGSPLHF.

The chain uses TRBV4-1 and TRBJ2-3; 10 bases align to TRBD1. V dropped 0 bases and J dropped 4; count of bases not matched to a gene: 10. This CDR3 is built from 18 residues. Germline values: CDR1 MGHRA, CDR2 YSYEKL. The CDR3 reads CASSQDYLTGGLADTQYF. CDR3 coding DNA: TGCGCCAGCAGCCAAGATTATCTGACAGGGGGCCTGGCAGATACGCAGTATTTT.

V usage is TRBV28 and J usage is TRBJ2-1, with 11 bases that match TRBD2. The J segment lost 4 bases and the V segment lost 6 bases, leaving 5 bases of the junction unmatched. The CDR3 contains 15 residues. CDR1 is MDHEN and CDR2 is SYDVKM in the germline V gene. The CDR3 coding sequence is TGTGCCAGCAGCCGGACTAGCGGGCGGTACAATGAGCAGTTCTTC. The encoded protein is CASSRTSGRYNEQFF.

The V gene is TRBV27, the J gene TRBJ2-7; tentatively, D is TRBD2 (5 bases). Trimming left V 2 bases short and J 0 bases short, with 14 bases between. The CDR3 has 16 residues. Germline CDR1 reads MNHEY; CDR2 reads SMNVEV (reference sequence). The CDR3 region is CASSLEGRWNSYEQYF. The CDR3 DNA reads as TGTGCCAGCAGTTTAGAAGGGAGATGGAACTCCTACGAGCAGTACTTC.

This clone showed up just once. This rearrangement joins TRBV6-2 or TRBV6-3 to TRBJ2-7; D is perhaps TRBD2 (6 bases). Germline CDR1 MNHEY, CDR2 SVGEGT. This CDR3 spans 16 amino acids. Trimming stripped 0 bases from V and 3 bases from J, with 15 bases between. The CDR3 DNA is TGTGCCAGCAGTTACTCCCCGTGGAGGGATAGCTACGAGCAGTACTTC. Residues: CASSYSPWRDSYEQYF.

The chain combines TRBV7-2 with TRBJ2-4; 8 bases match TRBD1. Germline-derived CDR1 and CDR2 are SGHTA and FQGNSA. The CDR3 spans 14 residues. Germline trimming cut 4 bases from V and 6 bases from J; bases unmatched to any gene: 5. DNA for the CDR3: TGTGCCAGCAGCTACTCAGGGGGCGCAAACATTCAGTACTTC. Residues: CASSYSGGANIQYF.

This clone has just one count. The chain recombines TRBV7-3 with TRBJ2-2, with 16 nucleotides matching TRBD2. CDR3 size: 22 residues. Unmatched junction bases numbered 20, after V lost 4 bases and J lost 6 bases. CDR1 and CDR2 (germline): SGHTA, FQGTGA. CDR3 nucleotides: TGTGCCAGCAGCTCAGTTCCTCCCGGGACTAGCGGGAGGGCCAGGGTGGCCGGGGAGCTGTTTTTT. It translates to CASSSVPPGTSGRARVAGELFF.

The chain couples TRBV9 to TRBJ1-4; 11 bases line up with TRBD1. From germline, CDR1 is SGDLS and CDR2 YYNGEE. The CDR3 is 18 amino acids. The V and J ends lost 0 bases and 5 bases, in that order; junction bases with no gene match: 9. The DNA for the CDR3 is TGTGCCAGCAGCGTAGATCAGGACAGGGGGCCCTACAATGAAAAACTGTTTTTT. Translating gives CASSVDQDRGPYNEKLFF.